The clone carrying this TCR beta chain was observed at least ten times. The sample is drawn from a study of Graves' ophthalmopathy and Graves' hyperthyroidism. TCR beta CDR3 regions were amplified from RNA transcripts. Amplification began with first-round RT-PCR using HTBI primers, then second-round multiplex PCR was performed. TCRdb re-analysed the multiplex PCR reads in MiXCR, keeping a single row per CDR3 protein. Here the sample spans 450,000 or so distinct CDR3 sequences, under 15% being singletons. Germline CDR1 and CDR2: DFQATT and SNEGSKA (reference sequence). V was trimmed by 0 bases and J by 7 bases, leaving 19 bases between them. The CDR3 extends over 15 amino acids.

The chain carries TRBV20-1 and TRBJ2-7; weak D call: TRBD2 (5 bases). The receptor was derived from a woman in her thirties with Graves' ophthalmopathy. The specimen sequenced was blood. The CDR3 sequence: CSARDGGSPGTEQYF. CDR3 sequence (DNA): TGCAGTGCTAGAGATGGAGGTTCCCCTGGTACAGAGCAGTACTTC.